A single sample is the source of the 20 T cell receptor beta chains below, sequenced in a study of T cells in Graves' hyperthyroidism and ophthalmopathy. RNA transcripts served as the template for amplifying TCR beta CDR3 regions. The TCR CDR3 first-round RT-PCR relied on the HTBI primer set. TCRdb processed the multiplex PCR reads anew with MiXCR; each CDR3 protein has one entry. The table shows around 700,000 distinct CDR3 sequences, with just over 35% occurring only once. The sample was blood. The source of these receptors is a woman aged 40 to 50 with Graves' hyperthyroidism.

DNA of the CDR3: TGTGCCAGCAACCCCGACCGAGCCAGCACAGATACGCAGTATTTT. Its protein is CASNPDRASTDTQYF. V and J are TRBV12-3 or TRBV12-4 and TRBJ2-3; no clear D. V lost 7 bases, J lost 0 bases, and 14 bases lay in between. This CDR3 has 15 amino acids.

V usage is TRBV11-3 and J usage is TRBJ2-2, with 9 bases fitting TRBD1. Per the germline V gene, CDR1 is SGHNT and CDR2 is YENEEA. CDR3 length: 14 residues. Germline trimming cut 6 bases from V and 5 bases from J; bases unmatched to any gene: 4. The CDR3 loop is CASSAGTGTGELFF. In DNA, the CDR3 is TGTGCCAGCAGTGCCGGGACAGGGACCGGGGAGCTGTTTTTT.

The sample holds many counts of this clonotype. The CDR3 DNA follows: TGTGCCAGCAGCCAAGGGCACTATAGCAATCAGCCCCAGCATTTT. Translation gives CASSQGHYSNQPQHF. This rearrangement joins TRBV3-1 to TRBJ1-5; D ambiguous. CDR1 and CDR2 (germline): LGHDT, YNNKEL (reference sequence). The CDR3 is 15 residues long. Trimming left V 1 base short and J 0 bases short, with 7 bases between.

This clonotype was seen many times. The chain couples TRBV2 to TRBJ2-5, with D tentatively TRBD2 (7 bases). The V end lost 3 bases, the J end lost 5 bases, and 13 bases lay between the germline ends. The CDR3 spans 14 residues. Looked up from germline, CDR1 is SNHLY and CDR2 is FYNNEI. The CDR3: CASSDRRGAETQYF. The CDR3 coding sequence is TGTGCCAGCAGTGATCGCCGGGGGGCGGAGACCCAGTACTTC. The complete variable domain, with remaining parts taken from reference TRBV2 and TRBJ2-5, reads EPEVTQTPSHQVTQMGQEVILRCVPISNHLYFYWYRQILGQKVEFLVSFYNNEISEKSEIFDDQFSVERPDGSNFTLKIRSTKLEDSAMYFCASSDRRGAETQYFGPGTRLLVL.

This clonotype has more than one count but fewer than ten. The CDR3 DNA reads as TGCGCCAGCAGCTTGGAGGGTTCCACCTACGAGCAGTACTTC. Its translation: CASSLEGSTYEQYF. The chain recombines TRBV5-1 with TRBJ2-7; no firm D call. V was clipped by 0 bases and J by 2 bases, with 9 bases between them. The CDR3 has 14 residues. Germline V gene data show CDR1 as SGHRS and CDR2 as YFSETQ.

This clonotype was seen repeatedly, ten times or more. CDR3 region: CASSQAGAGVGRSYEQYF. The CDR3 DNA reads as TGTGCCAGCAGCCAAGCTGGGGCCGGGGTTGGGCGCAGTTACGAGCAGTACTTC. This chain connects TRBV7-2 to TRBJ2-7; perhaps D is TRBD1 or TRBD2 (5 bases each). V lost 5 bases and J 4 bases, leaving 27 bases between the germline ends. The CDR3 consists of 18 residues. From germline, CDR1 is SGHTA and CDR2 FQGNSA.

The table lists this clonotype with many counts. The chain couples TRBV20-1 to TRBJ2-7; a possible D gene is TRBD1 (6 bases). CDR3 length equals 12 residues. V lost 5 bases and J 2 bases, leaving 10 bases between the germline ends. Germline V gene sequence: CDR1 DFQATT, CDR2 SNEGSKA (reference sequence). The CDR3 nucleotides read TGCAGTGCTTGGGACATCACCTACGAGCAGTACTTC. The encoded protein is CSAWDITYEQYF.

Many counts were recorded for this clonotype. This CDR3 is CASSGTSPTYEQYF. The DNA for the CDR3 is TGTGCCAGCAGTGGAACTAGCCCTACCTACGAGCAGTACTTC. This chain joins TRBV2 and TRBJ2-7; D is possibly TRBD2 (6 bases). There are 14 residues in the CDR3. Germline-derived CDR1 and CDR2 are SNHLY and FYNNEI. V dropped 4 bases and J dropped 2 bases, with 12 bases sitting between them.

The sample holds many counts of this clonotype. The rearrangement uses TRBV6-1 and TRBJ2-6; no reliable D call. The CDR3 is made up of 14 amino acids. CDR1 MNHNS and CDR2 SASEGT come from the germline V gene. Between the trimmed V and J ends, which lost 8 bases and 0 bases, there was a span of 8 bases. The CDR3 is CASGQGSGANVLTF. Here the CDR3 DNA reads TGTGCCAGCGGCCAAGGCTCTGGGGCCAACGTCCTGACTTTC.

In its sample, this clonotype was seen a few times. This rearrangement joins TRBV20-1 to TRBJ2-7; D not certain. The ends were cut back, 0 bases at V and 4 bases at J, with 13 bases in the middle. CDR3 size: 14 residues. CDR1 is DFQATT, CDR2 SNEGSKA, per germline (reference sequence). The CDR3 sequence: CSARDPNQRYEQYF. The CDR3 DNA follows: TGCAGTGCTAGAGATCCTAACCAGAGGTACGAGCAGTACTTC.

This clonotype was counted between two and nine times. The genes are TRBV7-9 and TRBJ2-7; 8 positions match TRBD2. The CDR3 runs to 17 residues. Unmatched junction bases numbered 14, after V lost 4 bases and J lost 3 bases. CDR1 and CDR2 from the germline V gene are SEHNR and FQNEAQ (reference sequence). The CDR3 DNA reads TGTGCCAGCAGCTCCCCTCAATATGGACTAGCTCTCTACGAGCAGTACTTC. It is translated as CASSSPQYGLALYEQYF.

This clonotype was seen a few times. V gene TRBV12-3 or TRBV12-4 combines with J gene TRBJ1-2, with 7 bases lining up with TRBD1. V was clipped by 5 bases and J by 8 bases; unmatched bases: 14. This CDR3 has 15 amino acids. For the CDR3, the DNA is TGTGCCAGCAGTCGATACTCACAGGGGTCTCGGGGCTACACCTTC. Translating it yields CASSRYSQGSRGYTF.

The chain combines TRBV29-1 with TRBJ1-4; 7 positions agree with TRBD1. V shed 6 bases, J shed 12 bases, and the junction held 16 bases outside the gene matches. The germline gives CDR1 SQVTM, CDR2 ANQGSEA. The CDR3 has 14 amino acids. CDR3 bases: TGCAGCGTCCGTACAGGGGACTTTAATGCCGAACTGTTTTTT. Translating it yields CSVRTGDFNAELFF.

This clonotype showed up many times. The V gene is TRBV5-4, the J gene TRBJ1-2; D call uncertain. Germline V gives CDR1 SGHNT, CDR2 YYREEE (reference sequence). CDR3 length equals 14 residues. Trimming took off 7 bases at V and 0 bases at J, with 13 bases between the two ends. The CDR3 sequence: CASADGRTNYGYTF. Written as DNA, the CDR3 is TGTGCCAGCGCCGATGGGAGGACTAACTATGGCTACACCTTC.

Of note for this clonotype: One base away lies a much larger clone, so this may be a sequencing read error. This rearrangement joins TRBV19 to TRBJ1-1; tentative D call: TRBD1 (5 bases). There are 13 residues in the CDR3. The germline gives CDR1 LNHDA, CDR2 SQIVND (reference sequence). CDR3 coding DNA: TGTGCCGGTAGTATGAGATGGGGGAGTGAAGCTTTCTTT. Amino acid sequence: CAGSMRWGSEAFF.

The sample holds many counts of this clonotype. V gene TRBV4-3 combines with J gene TRBJ1-6; no clear D gene. With 0 bases removed from V and 9 bases from J, the gap between germline ends came to 9 bases. The CDR3 consists of 14 residues. Per germline, CDR1 LGHNA and CDR2 YSLEER. CDR3 nucleotides: TGCGCCAGCAGCCAAGATCTTGCTGTTTCACCCCTCCACTTT. Its translation is CASSQDLAVSPLHF.

This clonotype has a handful of counts. The chain combines TRBV5-5 with TRBJ2-7; the D gene is possibly TRBD2 (6 bases). The CDR3 loop spans 14 amino acids. The germline gives CDR1 SGHKS, CDR2 YYEKEE (reference sequence). V was trimmed by 4 bases and J by 3 bases, leaving 14 bases between them. The CDR3: CASSRGTDFYEQYF. As DNA, the CDR3 is TGTGCCAGCAGCCGCGGGACGGATTTCTACGAGCAGTACTTC.

This clonotype occurred many times. The gene calls are TRBV10-2 and TRBJ1-2, with D perhaps TRBD1 (5 bases). Trimming cost V 4 bases and J 4 bases, with 19 bases left between them. There are 16 residues in the CDR3. The V gene's germline CDR1 is WSHSY and CDR2 SAAADI. The CDR3 nucleotides read TGCGCCAGCAGTGGGGGGGACGGAATCATCCGCTATGGCTACACCTTC. It codes for CASSGGDGIIRYGYTF.

This clonotype was counted many times. Sequence at one end of the junction differs from germline and may be a read error. This sequence joins TRBV10-3 and TRBJ2-7, with D possibly matching TRBD1 (6 bases). Germline lookup yields CDR1 ENHRY and CDR2 SYGVKD. This CDR3 is built from 15 residues. CDR3 residues: CAINEGVRGTYEQYF. CDR3 DNA sequence: TGTGCCATCAATGAGGGAGTGAGGGGGACCTACGAGCAGTACTTC.

The chain is built from TRBV14 and TRBJ1-4; D is possibly TRBD1 (5 bases). V was pared by 2 bases and J by 0 bases, with 13 bases between. This CDR3 is built from 17 residues. Germline lookup yields CDR1 SGHDN and CDR2 FVKESK. The CDR3 DNA sequence: TGTGCCAGCAGCCAACAGGGTTGGAGCGCAACTAATGAAAAACTGTTTTTT. Amino acid sequence: CASSQQGWSATNEKLFF.